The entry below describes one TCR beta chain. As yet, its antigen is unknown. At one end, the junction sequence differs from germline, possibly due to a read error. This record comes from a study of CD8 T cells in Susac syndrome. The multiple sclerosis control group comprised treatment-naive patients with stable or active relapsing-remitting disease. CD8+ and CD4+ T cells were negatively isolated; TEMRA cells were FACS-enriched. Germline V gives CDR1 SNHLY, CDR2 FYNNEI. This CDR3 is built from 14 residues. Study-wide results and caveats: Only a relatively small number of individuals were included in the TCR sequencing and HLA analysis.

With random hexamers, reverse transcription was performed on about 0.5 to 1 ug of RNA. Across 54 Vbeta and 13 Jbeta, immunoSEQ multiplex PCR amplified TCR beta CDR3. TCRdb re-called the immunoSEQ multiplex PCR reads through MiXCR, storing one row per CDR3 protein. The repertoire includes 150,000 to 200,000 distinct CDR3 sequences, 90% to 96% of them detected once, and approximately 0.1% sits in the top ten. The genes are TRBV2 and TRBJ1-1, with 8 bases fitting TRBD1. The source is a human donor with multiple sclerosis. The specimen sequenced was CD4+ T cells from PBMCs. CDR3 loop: CASREGQGGREAFF. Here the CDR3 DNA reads TGTGCCAGCAGGGAAGGACAGGGTGGGAGGGAAGCTTTCTTT.